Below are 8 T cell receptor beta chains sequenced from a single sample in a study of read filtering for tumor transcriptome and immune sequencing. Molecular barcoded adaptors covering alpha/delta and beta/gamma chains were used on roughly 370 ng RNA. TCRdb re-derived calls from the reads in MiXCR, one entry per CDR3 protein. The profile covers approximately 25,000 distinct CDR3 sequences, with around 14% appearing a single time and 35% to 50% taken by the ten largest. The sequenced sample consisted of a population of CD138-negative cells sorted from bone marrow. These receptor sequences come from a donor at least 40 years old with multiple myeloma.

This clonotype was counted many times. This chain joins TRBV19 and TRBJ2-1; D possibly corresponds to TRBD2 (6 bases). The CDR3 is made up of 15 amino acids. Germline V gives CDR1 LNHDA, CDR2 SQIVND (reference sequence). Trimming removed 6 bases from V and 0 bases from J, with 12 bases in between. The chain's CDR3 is CASRGGLSSYNEQFF. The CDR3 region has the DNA TGTGCCAGTAGGGGGGGTTTGAGCTCCTACAATGAGCAGTTCTTC.

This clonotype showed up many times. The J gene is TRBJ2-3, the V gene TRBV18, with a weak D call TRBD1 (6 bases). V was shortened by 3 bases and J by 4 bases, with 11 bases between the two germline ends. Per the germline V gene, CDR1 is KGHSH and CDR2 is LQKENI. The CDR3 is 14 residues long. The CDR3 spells CASSPTGLADTQYF. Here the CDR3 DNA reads TGTGCCAGCTCACCGACAGGATTAGCAGATACGCAGTATTTT.

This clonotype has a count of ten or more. CDR3 DNA: TGCGCCAGCAGTTTCGGGAACCCCTACGAGCAGTACTTC. This sequence encodes CASSFGNPYEQYF. V is TRBV5-1 and J is TRBJ2-7; perhaps TRBD2 as D (5 bases). The CDR3 has 13 residues. Trimming removed 5 bases at V and 2 bases at J, with 11 bases between. Germline-derived CDR1 and CDR2 are SGHRS and YFSETQ.

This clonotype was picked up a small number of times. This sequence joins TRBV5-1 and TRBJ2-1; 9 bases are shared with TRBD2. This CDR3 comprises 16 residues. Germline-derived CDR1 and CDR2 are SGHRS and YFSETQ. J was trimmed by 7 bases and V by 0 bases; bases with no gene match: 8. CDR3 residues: CASSLAASGMGNEQFF. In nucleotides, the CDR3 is TGCGCCAGCAGCTTGGCTGCTAGCGGGATGGGAAATGAGCAGTTCTTC.

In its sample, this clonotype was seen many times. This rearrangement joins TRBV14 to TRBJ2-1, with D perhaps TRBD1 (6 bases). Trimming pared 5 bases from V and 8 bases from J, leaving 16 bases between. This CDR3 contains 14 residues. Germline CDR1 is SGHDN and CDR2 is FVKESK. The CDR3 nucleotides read TGTGCCAGCAGCTTTTGGACAGCTAGGGATGAGCAGTTCTTC. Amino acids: CASSFWTARDEQFF.

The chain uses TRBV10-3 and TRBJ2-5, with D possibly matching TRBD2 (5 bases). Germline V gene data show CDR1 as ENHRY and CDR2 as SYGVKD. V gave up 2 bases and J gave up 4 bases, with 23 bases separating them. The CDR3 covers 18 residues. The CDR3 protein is CAISEPSFGKLGTETQYF. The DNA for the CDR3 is TGTGCCATCAGTGAGCCGAGCTTCGGGAAATTAGGCACAGAGACCCAGTACTTC.

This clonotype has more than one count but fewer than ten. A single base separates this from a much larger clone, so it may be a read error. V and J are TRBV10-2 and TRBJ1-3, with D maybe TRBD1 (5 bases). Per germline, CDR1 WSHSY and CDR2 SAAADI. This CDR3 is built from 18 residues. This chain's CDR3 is CAGSESRPDSRSGNTIYF. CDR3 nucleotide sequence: TGCGCCGGCAGTGAGTCCCGCCCAGACAGCCGCTCTGGAAACACCATATATTTT.

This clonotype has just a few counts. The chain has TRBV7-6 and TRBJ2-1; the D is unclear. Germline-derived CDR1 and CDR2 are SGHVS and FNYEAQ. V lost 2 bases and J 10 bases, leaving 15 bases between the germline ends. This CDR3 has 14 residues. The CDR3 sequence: CASSLPNLAREQFF. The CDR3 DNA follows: TGTGCCAGCAGCTTACCTAACCTGGCGAGAGAGCAGTTCTTC.